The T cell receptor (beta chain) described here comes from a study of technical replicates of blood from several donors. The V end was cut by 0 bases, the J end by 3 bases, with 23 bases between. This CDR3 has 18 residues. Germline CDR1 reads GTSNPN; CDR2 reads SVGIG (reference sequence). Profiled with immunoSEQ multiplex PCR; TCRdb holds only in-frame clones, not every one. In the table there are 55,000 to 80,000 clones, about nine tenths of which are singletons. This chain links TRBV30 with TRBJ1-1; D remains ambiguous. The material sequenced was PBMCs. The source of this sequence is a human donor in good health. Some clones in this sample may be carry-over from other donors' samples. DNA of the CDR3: TGTGCCTGGAGTGTAGGAGTGCGGCCACGTTTTTCAGACACTGAAGCTTTCTTT. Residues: CAWSVGVRPRFSDTEAFF.